These 26 T cell receptor beta chains came from one sample sequenced in a study of T cells expressing NK-cell markers. TCRdb reprocessed the 5' RACE reads and reports one entry per CDR3 protein, with no DNA. Seen in this sample are fewer than 400,000 distinct CDR3 sequences; the ten most common clones hold over 4%. The sample taken for sequencing was blood T cells: a sorted CD56 or NKG2C T cell subset, CD4+ or CD8+ T cells, or bulk PBMC T cells (not recorded which). All receptors come from a man aged 18 to 69 in good health.

The rearrangement uses TRBV10-3 and TRBJ1-5. Germline CDR1 ENHRY, CDR2 SYGVKD. The CDR3 is 14 residues long. CDR3 residues: CAISESTGNQPQHF.

This rearrangement joins TRBV9 to TRBJ2-3; there is no DNA to check the TCRdb D call of TRBD1. The CDR3 is made up of 14 amino acids. Germline values: CDR1 SGDLS, CDR2 YYNGEE. CDR3: CASSVKGTTDTQYF.

This chain connects TRBV5-6 to TRBJ2-1; TCRdb returns TRBD1, unconfirmable since there is no DNA. Germline assignment: CDR1 SGHDT and CDR2 YYEEEE. The CDR3 is 17 residues long. CDR3 protein: CASSLAPHGGVTGGQFF.

This chain uses TRBV18 with TRBJ2-7; TCRdb's assignment of TRBD2 cannot be checked, as there is no DNA. CDR3 length: 14 amino acids. The germline gives CDR1 KGHSH, CDR2 LQKENI. The CDR3 protein is CASSPGLNTYEQYF.

V is TRBV5-1 and J is TRBJ2-3. Germline V gene data show CDR1 as SGHRS and CDR2 as YFSETQ. CDR3 size: 16 residues. CDR3 sequence: CASSLVVVGRTDTQYF.

The chain has TRBV10-3 and TRBJ1-2; TCRdb indicates TRBD1, and absent DNA this call remains unverified. Germline-derived CDR1 and CDR2 are ENHRY and SYGVKD. CDR3 size: 11 residues. This CDR3 is CAISDRDGYTF.

The chain uses TRBV3-1 and TRBJ2-5; TCRdb indicates TRBD1, and absent DNA this call remains unverified. Germline CDR1 and CDR2: LGHDT and YNNKEL (reference sequence). The length of the CDR3 is 15 residues. The CDR3 protein is CASSRPGGVQETQYF.

This chain joins TRBV2 and TRBJ1-5; TCRdb picks TRBD1, but there is no DNA to check that call. Per the germline V gene, CDR1 is SNHLY and CDR2 is FYNNEI. CDR3 length: 15 amino acids. This CDR3 reads CASRRDGQNNQPQHF.

The chain carries TRBV12-3 or TRBV12-4 and TRBJ1-2. This CDR3 contains 14 residues. CDR3 amino acids: CASTHADTNYGYTF.

The chain has TRBV6-5 and TRBJ1-3. Germline values: CDR1 MNHEY, CDR2 SVGAGI. This CDR3 region has 15 residues. The CDR3 loop is CASSFGRSSGNTIYF.

The chain carries TRBV7-2 and TRBJ2-1; the D gene TCRdb calls, TRBD2, cannot be checked with no DNA. Germline CDR1 SGHTA, CDR2 FQGNSA. The CDR3 runs 16 residues. CDR3: CASSFGASGGHNEQFF.

V is TRBV5-1 and J is TRBJ2-3; there is no DNA to check the TCRdb D call of TRBD1. Germline loops: CDR1 SGHRS, CDR2 YFSETQ. The CDR3 loop spans 17 amino acids. CDR3: CASSITLDGGPGSGQYF.

The chain has TRBV7-4 and TRBJ2-1. CDR3 length: 15 residues. Germline values: CDR1 SGHVT, CDR2 SQSDAQ. Here the CDR3 reads CASTTSSSSYNEQFF.

This chain connects TRBV7-9 to TRBJ1-2; TCRdb proposes TRBD1, but this gene call is untestable without DNA. Germline lookup yields CDR1 SEHNR and CDR2 FQNEAQ (reference sequence). The CDR3 is 15 residues long. This CDR3 is CASSRQGTNQRGYTF.

This sequence joins TRBV4-2 and TRBJ2-2. The CDR3 contains 16 residues. Germline CDR1 and CDR2: LGHNA and YNFKEQ. CDR3 loop: CASSQGVVSDTGELFF.

This chain connects TRBV29-1 to TRBJ1-2; the TCRdb D gene call, TRBD1, has no DNA to confirm it. This CDR3 is 11 amino acids long. Germline CDR1 SQVTM, CDR2 ANQGSEA. This CDR3 reads CSVAGVYGYTF.

J is TRBJ1-1 and V is TRBV18; the D call of TRBD1 rests on TCRdb alone, since no DNA is present to check it. Germline V gene data show CDR1 as KGHSH and CDR2 as LQKENI. This CDR3 has 16 residues. This CDR3 reads CASSSKRDRGLTEAFF. Together with reference TRBV18 and TRBJ1-1, the CDR3 gives the full variable domain: NAGVMQNPRHLVRRRGQEARLRCSPMKGHSHVYWYRQLPEEGLKFMVYLQKENIIDESGMPKERFSAEFPKEGPSILRIQQVVRGDSAAYFCASSSKRDRGLTEAFFGQGTRLTVV.

The V gene is TRBV2, the J gene TRBJ1-1. CDR1 and CDR2 (germline): SNHLY, FYNNEI. This CDR3 has 13 amino acids. The CDR3 region is CASSVTGITEAFF.

V usage is TRBV7-2 and J usage is TRBJ2-2; the D gene TCRdb calls, TRBD1, cannot be checked with no DNA. CDR1 is SGHTA, CDR2 FQGNSA, per germline. This CDR3 has 13 residues. CDR3 sequence: CASNHKPGGELFF.

This rearrangement joins TRBV5-8 to TRBJ2-1; TCRdb selects TRBD1, and the lack of DNA leaves this call unchecked. Germline CDR1 and CDR2: SGHTS and YDEGEE. The CDR3 runs 12 residues. CDR3: CASSYGGVGQFF.

This rearrangement joins TRBV4-2 to TRBJ2-3; TCRdb names TRBD1, which stays unverified in the absence of DNA. Germline assignment: CDR1 LGHNA and CDR2 YNFKEQ. The CDR3 has 13 residues. CDR3: CASSQDTDTRKYF.

This sequence joins TRBV30 and TRBJ2-3; the D gene TCRdb calls, TRBD1, cannot be checked with no DNA. In germline, CDR1 is GTSNPN, CDR2 SVGIG (reference sequence). The length of the CDR3 is 13 residues. This chain's CDR3 is CAWKTTGAGTQYF. The entire variable domain, with the rest obtained from reference TRBV30 and TRBJ2-3, is as follows: SQTIHQWPATLVQPVGSPLSLECTVEGTSNPNLYWYRQAAGRGLQLLFYSVGIGQISSEVPQNLSASRPQDRQFILSSKKLLLSDSGFYLCAWKTTGAGTQYFGPGTRLTVL.

The chain joins TRBV30 to TRBJ2-7; the D gene TCRdb calls, TRBD1, cannot be checked with no DNA. The germline gives CDR1 GTSNPN, CDR2 SVGIG (reference sequence). The CDR3 runs to 14 residues. This CDR3 is CAWSWDTRSYEQYF. Drawing the rest from reference TRBV30 and TRBJ2-7, the complete variable domain is SQTIHQWPATLVQPVGSPLSLECTVEGTSNPNLYWYRQAAGRGLQLLFYSVGIGQISSEVPQNLSASRPQDRQFILSSKKLLLSDSGFYLCAWSWDTRSYEQYFGPGTRLTVT.

This chain uses TRBV3-1 with TRBJ2-1. This CDR3 region has 17 residues. Germline loops: CDR1 LGHDT, CDR2 YNNKEL (reference sequence). CDR3 region: CASSRQGKTSSYNEQFF.

The chain links TRBV27 to TRBJ2-7; TCRdb gives TRBD1 as the D gene, but with no DNA this cannot be confirmed. Germline values: CDR1 MNHEY, CDR2 SMNVEV (reference sequence). The CDR3 is 14 amino acids. The CDR3 loop is CASARGLDYYEQYF.

The V gene is TRBV12-3 or TRBV12-4, the J gene TRBJ2-5; TCRdb picks TRBD2, but there is no DNA to check that call. This CDR3 comprises 14 residues. CDR3 sequence reads: CASSLSGGERTQYF.